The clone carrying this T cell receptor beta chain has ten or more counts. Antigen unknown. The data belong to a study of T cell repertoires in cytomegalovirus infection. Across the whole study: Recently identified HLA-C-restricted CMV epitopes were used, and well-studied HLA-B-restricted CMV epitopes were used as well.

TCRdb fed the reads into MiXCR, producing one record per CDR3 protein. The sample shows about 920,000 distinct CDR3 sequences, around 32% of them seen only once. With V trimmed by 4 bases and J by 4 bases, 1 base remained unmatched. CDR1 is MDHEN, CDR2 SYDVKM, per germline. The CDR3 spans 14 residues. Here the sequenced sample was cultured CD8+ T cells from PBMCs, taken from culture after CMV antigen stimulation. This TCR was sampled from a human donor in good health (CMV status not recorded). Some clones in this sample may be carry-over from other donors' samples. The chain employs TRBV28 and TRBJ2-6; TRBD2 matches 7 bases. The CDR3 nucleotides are TGTGCCAGCAGTTCCGGGGGGGGGGCCAACGTCCTGACTTTC. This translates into CASSSGGGANVLTF.